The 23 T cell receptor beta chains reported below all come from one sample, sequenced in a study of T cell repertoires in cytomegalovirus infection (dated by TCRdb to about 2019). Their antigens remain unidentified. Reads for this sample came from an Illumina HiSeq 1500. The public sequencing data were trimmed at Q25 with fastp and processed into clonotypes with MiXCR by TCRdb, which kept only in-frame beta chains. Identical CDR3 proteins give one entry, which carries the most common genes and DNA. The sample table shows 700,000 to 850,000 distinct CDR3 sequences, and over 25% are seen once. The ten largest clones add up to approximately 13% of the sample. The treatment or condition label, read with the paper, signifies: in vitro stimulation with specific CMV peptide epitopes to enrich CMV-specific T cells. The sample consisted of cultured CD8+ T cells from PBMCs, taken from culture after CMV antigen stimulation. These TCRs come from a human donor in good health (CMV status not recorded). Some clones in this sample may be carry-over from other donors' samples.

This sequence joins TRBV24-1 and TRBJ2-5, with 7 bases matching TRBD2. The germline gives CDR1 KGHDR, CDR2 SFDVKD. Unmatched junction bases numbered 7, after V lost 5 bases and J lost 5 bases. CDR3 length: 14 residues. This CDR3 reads CATSALAGDETQYF. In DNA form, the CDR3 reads TGTGCCACCAGTGCCCTGGCGGGGGACGAGACCCAGTACTTC.

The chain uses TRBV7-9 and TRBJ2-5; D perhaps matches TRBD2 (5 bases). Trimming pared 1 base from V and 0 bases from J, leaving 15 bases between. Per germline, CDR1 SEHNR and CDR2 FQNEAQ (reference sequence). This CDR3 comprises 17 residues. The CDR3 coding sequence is TGTGCCAGCAGCTTAGGACCTGTTCGGACTGACCAAGAGACCCAGTACTTC. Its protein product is CASSLGPVRTDQETQYF. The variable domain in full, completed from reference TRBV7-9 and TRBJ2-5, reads DTGVSQNPRHKITKRGQNVTFRCDPISEHNRLYWYRQTLGQGPEFLTYFQNEAQLEKSRLLSDRFSAERPKGSFSTLEIQRTEQGDSAMYLCASSLGPVRTDQETQYFGPGTRLLVL.

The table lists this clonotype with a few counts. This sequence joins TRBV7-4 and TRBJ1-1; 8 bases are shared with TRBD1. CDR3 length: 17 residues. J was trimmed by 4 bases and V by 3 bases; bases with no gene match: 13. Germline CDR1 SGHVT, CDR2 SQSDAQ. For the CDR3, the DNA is TGTGCCAGCAGCTTCCCCCAAGGCAGGGGGCTGGGCACTGAAGCTTTCTTT. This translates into CASSFPQGRGLGTEAFF.

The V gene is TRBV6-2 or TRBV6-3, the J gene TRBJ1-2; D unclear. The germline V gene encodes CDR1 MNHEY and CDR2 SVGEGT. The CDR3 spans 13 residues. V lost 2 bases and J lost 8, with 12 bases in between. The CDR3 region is CASSYGVAGGYTF. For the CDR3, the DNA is TGTGCCAGCAGTTACGGTGTCGCGGGGGGCTACACCTTC.

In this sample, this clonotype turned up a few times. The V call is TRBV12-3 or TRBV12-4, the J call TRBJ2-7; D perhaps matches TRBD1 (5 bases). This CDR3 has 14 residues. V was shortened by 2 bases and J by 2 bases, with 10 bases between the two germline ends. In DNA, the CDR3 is TGTGCCAGCAGTTTAAGGGGTAAGACCTACGAGCAGTACTTC. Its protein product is CASSLRGKTYEQYF.

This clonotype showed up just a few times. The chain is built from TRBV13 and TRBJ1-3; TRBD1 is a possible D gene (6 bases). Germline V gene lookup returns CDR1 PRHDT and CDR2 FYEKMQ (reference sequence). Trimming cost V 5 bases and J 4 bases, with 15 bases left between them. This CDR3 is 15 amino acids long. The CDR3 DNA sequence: TGTGCCAGCAGCCTATTCCGCAGGGGAGGAAACACCATATATTTT. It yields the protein CASSLFRRGGNTIYF.

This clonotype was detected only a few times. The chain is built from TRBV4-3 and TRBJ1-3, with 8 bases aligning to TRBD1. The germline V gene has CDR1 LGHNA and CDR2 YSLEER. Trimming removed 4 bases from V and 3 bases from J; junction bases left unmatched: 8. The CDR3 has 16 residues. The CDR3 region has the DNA TGCGCCAGCAGCCCTCGGACAGGGCAATATGGAAACACCATATATTTT. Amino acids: CASSPRTGQYGNTIYF.

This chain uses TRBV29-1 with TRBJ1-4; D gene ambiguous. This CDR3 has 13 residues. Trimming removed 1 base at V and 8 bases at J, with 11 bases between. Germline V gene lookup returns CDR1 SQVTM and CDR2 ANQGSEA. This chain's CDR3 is CSVEVAGREKLFF. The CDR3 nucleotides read TGCAGCGTTGAAGTAGCAGGAAGGGAAAAACTGTTTTTT.

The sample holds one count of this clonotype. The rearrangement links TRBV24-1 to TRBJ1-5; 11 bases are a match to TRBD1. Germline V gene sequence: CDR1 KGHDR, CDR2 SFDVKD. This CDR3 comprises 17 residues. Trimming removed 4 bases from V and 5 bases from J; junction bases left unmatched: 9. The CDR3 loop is CATSDSRTGGLYQPQHF. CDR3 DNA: TGTGCCACCAGTGACTCTCGGACAGGGGGCTTGTATCAGCCCCAGCATTTT.

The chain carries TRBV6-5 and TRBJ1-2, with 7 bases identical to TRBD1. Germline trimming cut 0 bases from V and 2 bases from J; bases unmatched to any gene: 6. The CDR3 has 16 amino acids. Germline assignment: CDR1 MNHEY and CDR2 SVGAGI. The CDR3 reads CASSYSWTGLNYGYTF. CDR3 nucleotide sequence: TGTGCCAGCAGTTACTCGTGGACAGGATTAAACTATGGCTACACCTTC.

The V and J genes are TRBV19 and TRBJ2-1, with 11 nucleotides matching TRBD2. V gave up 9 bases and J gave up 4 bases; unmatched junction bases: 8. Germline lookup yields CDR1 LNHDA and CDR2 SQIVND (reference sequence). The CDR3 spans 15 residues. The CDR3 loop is CASYSGGASYNEQFF. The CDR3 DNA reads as TGTGCCAGCTATAGCGGGGGGGCCAGTTACAATGAGCAGTTCTTC.

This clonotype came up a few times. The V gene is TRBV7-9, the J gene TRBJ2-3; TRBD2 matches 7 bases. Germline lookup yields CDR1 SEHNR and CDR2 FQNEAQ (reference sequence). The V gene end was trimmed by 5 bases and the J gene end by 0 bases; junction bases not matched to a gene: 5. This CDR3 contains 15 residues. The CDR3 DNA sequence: TGTGCCAGCAGCAGACTAGCTCTTAGCACAGATACGCAGTATTTT. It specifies CASSRLALSTDTQYF.

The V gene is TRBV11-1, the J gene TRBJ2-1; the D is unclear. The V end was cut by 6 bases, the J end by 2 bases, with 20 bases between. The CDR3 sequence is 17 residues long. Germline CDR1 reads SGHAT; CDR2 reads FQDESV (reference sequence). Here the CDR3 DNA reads TGTGCCAGCAGTTTACTCCGGAGACAACGGCCCTACAATGAGCAGTTCTTC. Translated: CASSLLRRQRPYNEQFF.

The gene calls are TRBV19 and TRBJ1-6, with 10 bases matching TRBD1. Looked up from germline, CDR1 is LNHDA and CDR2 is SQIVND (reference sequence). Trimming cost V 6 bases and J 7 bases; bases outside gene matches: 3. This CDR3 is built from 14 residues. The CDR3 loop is CASSRQGANSPLHF. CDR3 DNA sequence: TGTGCCAGTAGCCGACAGGGGGCGAATTCACCCCTCCACTTT.

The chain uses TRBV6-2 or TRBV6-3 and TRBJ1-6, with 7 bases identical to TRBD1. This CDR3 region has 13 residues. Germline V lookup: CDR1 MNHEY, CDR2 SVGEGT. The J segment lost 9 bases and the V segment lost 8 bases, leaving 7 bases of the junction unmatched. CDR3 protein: CASGETGRSPLHF. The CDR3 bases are TGTGCCAGCGGAGAGACAGGGCGTTCACCCCTCCACTTT.

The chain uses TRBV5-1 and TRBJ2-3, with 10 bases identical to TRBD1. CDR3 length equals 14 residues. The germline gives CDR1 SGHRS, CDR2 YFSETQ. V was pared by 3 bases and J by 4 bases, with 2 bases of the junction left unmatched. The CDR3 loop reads CASSWGQGSDTQYF. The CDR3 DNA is TGCGCCAGCAGCTGGGGACAGGGGTCAGATACGCAGTATTTT.

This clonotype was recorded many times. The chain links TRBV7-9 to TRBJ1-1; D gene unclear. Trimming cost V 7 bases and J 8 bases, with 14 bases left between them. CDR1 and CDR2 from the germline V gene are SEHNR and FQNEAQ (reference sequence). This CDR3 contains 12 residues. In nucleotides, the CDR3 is TGTGCCAGCACCAAATACCCACAGGAAGCTTTCTTT. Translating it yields CASTKYPQEAFF. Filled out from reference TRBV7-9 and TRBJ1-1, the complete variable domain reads DTGVSQNPRHKITKRGQNVTFRCDPISEHNRLYWYRQTLGQGPEFLTYFQNEAQLEKSRLLSDRFSAERPKGSFSTLEIQRTEQGDSAMYLCASTKYPQEAFFGQGTRLTVV.

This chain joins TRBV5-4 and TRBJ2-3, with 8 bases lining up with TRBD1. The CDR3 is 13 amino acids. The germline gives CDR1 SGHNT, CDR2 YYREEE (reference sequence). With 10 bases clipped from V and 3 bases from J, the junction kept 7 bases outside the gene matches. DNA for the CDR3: TGTGCCTCCGACGGACAGGGTACAGATACGCAGTATTTT. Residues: CASDGQGTDTQYF.

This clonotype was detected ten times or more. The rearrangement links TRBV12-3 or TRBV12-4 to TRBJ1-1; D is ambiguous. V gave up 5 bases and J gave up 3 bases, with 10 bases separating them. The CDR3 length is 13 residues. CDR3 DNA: TGTGCCAGCAGTAGAAGGTGGGACACTGAAGCTTTCTTT. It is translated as CASSRRWDTEAFF.

The CDR3 coding sequence is TGTGCCAGCAGCCAGTCTTGGGGGAGCAATCAGCCCCAGCATTTT. The encoded protein is CASSQSWGSNQPQHF. V usage is TRBV3-1 and J usage is TRBJ1-5, with a tentative D call TRBD1 (5 bases). V lost 3 bases and J lost 1, with 10 bases in between. There are 15 residues in the CDR3. The germline CDR1 and CDR2 sequences are LGHDT and YNNKEL (reference sequence).

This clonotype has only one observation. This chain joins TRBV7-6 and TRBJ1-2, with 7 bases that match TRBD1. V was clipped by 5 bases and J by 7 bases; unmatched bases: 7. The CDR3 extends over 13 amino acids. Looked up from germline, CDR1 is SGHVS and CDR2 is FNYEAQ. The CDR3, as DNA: TGTGCCAGCAGCCTTACAGGGGCCCCTGGCTACACCTTC. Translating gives CASSLTGAPGYTF.

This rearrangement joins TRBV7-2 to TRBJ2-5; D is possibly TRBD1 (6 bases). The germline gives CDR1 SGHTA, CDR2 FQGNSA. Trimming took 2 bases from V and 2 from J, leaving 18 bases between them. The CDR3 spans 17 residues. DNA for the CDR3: TGTGCCAGCAGCTTATTATCAGGGGCCCCCCGTCAAGAGACCCAGTACTTC. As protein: CASSLLSGAPRQETQYF.

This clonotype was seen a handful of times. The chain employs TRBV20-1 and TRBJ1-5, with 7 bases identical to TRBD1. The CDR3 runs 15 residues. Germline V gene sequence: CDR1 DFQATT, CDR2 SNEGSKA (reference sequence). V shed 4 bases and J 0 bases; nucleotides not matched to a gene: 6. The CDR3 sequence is CSAKRQGYSNQPQHF. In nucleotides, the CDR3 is TGCAGTGCTAAAAGACAGGGCTATAGCAATCAGCCCCAGCATTTT.